A single sample is the source of the 23 T cell receptor beta chains below, sequenced in a study of blood T cell repertoires in COVID-19. Sequenced by immunoSEQ multiplex PCR; TCRdb stores in-frame clones only, minus some. The profile shows approximately 300,000 clones, 88% of them singletons. Sample: peripheral blood. These receptors were collected from a woman between 25 and 40 years old with COVID-19, enrolled during active disease.

This clone has a single count. V and J are TRBV28 and TRBJ2-7; 8 bases agree with TRBD1. Looked up from germline, CDR1 is MDHEN and CDR2 is SYDVKM. V shed 2 bases, J shed 3 bases, and the junction held 3 bases outside the gene matches. This CDR3 comprises 14 residues. DNA of the CDR3: TGTGCCAGCAGTTTACATGGACAGGGCTACGAGCAGTACTTC. Translating gives CASSLHGQGYEQYF. The entire variable domain, with the rest obtained from reference TRBV28 and TRBJ2-7, is as follows: DVKVTQSSRYLVKRTGEKVFLECVQDMDHENMFWYRQDPGLGLRLIYFSYDVKMKEKGDIPEGYSVSREKKERFSLILESASTNQTSMYLCASSLHGQGYEQYFGPGTRLTVT.

V is TRBV9 and J is TRBJ2-3, with 14 positions matching TRBD2. J was trimmed by 4 bases and V by 3 bases; bases with no gene match: 10. Per germline, CDR1 SGDLS and CDR2 YYNGEE. The CDR3 covers 18 residues. CDR3 loop: CASSGSGTSGRPADTQYF. The CDR3 DNA reads TGTGCCAGCAGCGGTTCCGGGACTAGCGGGAGACCCGCAGATACGCAGTATTTT.

This sequence joins TRBV7-3 and TRBJ2-7; tentative D call: TRBD1 (7 bases). The CDR3 is made up of 13 amino acids. Germline values: CDR1 SGHTA, CDR2 FQGTGA. Trimming stripped 5 bases from V and 6 bases from J, with 14 bases between. This chain's CDR3 is CASSPRQGGEQYF. The CDR3 coding sequence is TGTGCCAGCAGCCCCAGACAGGGAGGCGAGCAGTACTTC.

This clone was recorded only once. The chain uses TRBV11-3 and TRBJ2-1; D unresolved. This CDR3 spans 12 amino acids. Germline V gene lookup returns CDR1 SGHNT and CDR2 YENEEA. With 1 base removed from V and 7 bases from J, the gap between germline ends came to 5 bases. The CDR3 sequence is CASSLGVNEQFF. CDR3 in DNA: TGTGCCAGCAGCTTAGGAGTGAATGAGCAGTTCTTC.

This clone has a single count. The rearrangement links TRBV9 to TRBJ2-2; weak D call: TRBD2 (6 bases). The CDR3 runs to 18 residues. V lost 3 bases and J lost 2, with 20 bases in between. CDR1 is SGDLS and CDR2 is YYNGEE in the germline V gene. CDR3 bases: TGTGCCAGCAGCGGGCCACCGGGCGGGACCCAAAACACCGGGGAGCTGTTTTTT. Translation: CASSGPPGGTQNTGELFF.

This chain joins TRBV5-4 and TRBJ2-1; D perhaps matches TRBD2 (6 bases). The CDR3 has 11 residues. Trimming took off 4 bases at V and 13 bases at J, with 12 bases between the two ends. Germline lookup yields CDR1 SGHNT and CDR2 YYREEE (reference sequence). The CDR3 loop reads CASSRETVQFF. The CDR3 nucleotides read TGTGCCAGCAGCCGGGAGACAGTCCAGTTCTTC.

This chain uses TRBV12-3 or TRBV12-4 with TRBJ1-6; D is uncertain. Trimming removed 4 bases at V and 7 bases at J, with 8 bases between. This CDR3 comprises 13 residues. The DNA for the CDR3 is TGTGCCAGCAGTTCCCTCCCCAATTCACCCCTCCACTTT. Its translation: CASSSLPNSPLHF.

V usage is TRBV6-2 or TRBV6-3 and J usage is TRBJ2-3; D not certain. The CDR3 has 13 amino acids. From germline, CDR1 is MNHEY and CDR2 SVGEGT. V was shortened by 5 bases and J by 0 bases, with 6 bases between the two germline ends. CDR3 coding DNA: TGTGCCAGCAGTAGAGATAGCACAGATACGCAGTATTTT. Translated: CASSRDSTDTQYF.

J is TRBJ1-6 and V is TRBV5-4, with D perhaps matching TRBD1 (6 bases). V shed 4 bases and J shed 7 bases, with 12 bases lying between them. Germline loops: CDR1 SGHNT, CDR2 YYREEE (reference sequence). The CDR3 is made up of 14 amino acids. For the CDR3, the DNA is TGTGCCAGCAGCCGGAGACAGGAGAATTCACCCCTCCACTTT. This encodes CASSRRQENSPLHF.

The chain has TRBV6-5 and TRBJ2-3, with D possibly being TRBD2 (5 bases). The CDR3 totals 15 residues. The germline gives CDR1 MNHEY, CDR2 SVGAGI. Trimming took off 0 bases at V and 0 bases at J, with 7 bases between the two ends. This CDR3 is CASSYSGASTDTQYF. In nucleotides, the CDR3 is TGTGCCAGCAGTTACTCGGGAGCTAGCACAGATACGCAGTATTTT.

The chain carries TRBV2 and TRBJ2-2; D gene unclear. CDR1 and CDR2 (germline): SNHLY, FYNNEI. The CDR3 spans 13 residues. V gave up 9 bases and J gave up 0 bases, with 8 bases separating them. The DNA for the CDR3 is TGTGCCAGTAAGCAGGCGAACACCGGGGAGCTGTTTTTT. This sequence encodes CASKQANTGELFF.

The rearrangement joins TRBV29-1 to TRBJ2-3; the match to TRBD2 covers 7 bases. Trimming removed 0 bases from V and 4 bases from J; junction bases left unmatched: 13. The CDR3 totals 17 residues. Per germline, CDR1 SQVTM and CDR2 ANQGSEA. CDR3 residues: CSVEDPQRGLVADTQYF. CDR3 nucleotides: TGCAGCGTTGAAGACCCCCAAAGAGGACTAGTAGCAGATACGCAGTATTTT.

The rearrangement uses TRBV6-2 or TRBV6-3 and TRBJ1-1, with TRBD1 as a possible D gene (5 bases). This CDR3 has 13 residues. The germline V gene encodes CDR1 MNHEY and CDR2 SVGEGT. V was trimmed by 0 bases and J by 8 bases, leaving 10 bases between them. CDR3 amino acids: CASSYSTVTEAFF. The CDR3 bases are TGTGCCAGCAGTTACTCGACAGTCACCGAAGCTTTCTTT.

This chain uses TRBV18 with TRBJ2-7; no reliable D call. V was cut by 0 bases and J by 2 bases, with 14 bases left in between. This CDR3 has 16 residues. The germline V gene encodes CDR1 KGHSH and CDR2 LQKENI. Written as DNA, the CDR3 is TGTGCCAGCTCACCACCTGGATTCGACACCGCCTACGAGCAGTACTTC. It specifies CASSPPGFDTAYEQYF.

This chain connects TRBV19 to TRBJ2-1, with 11 nucleotides matching TRBD2. The CDR3 sequence is 16 residues long. Per germline, CDR1 LNHDA and CDR2 SQIVND (reference sequence). J lost 8 bases, V lost 5 bases, and 11 bases had no gene match. The CDR3, as DNA: TGTGCCAGTAGTGCGTTTCTAGCGGGAGGTGGGGATGAGCAGTTCTTC. It codes for CASSAFLAGGGDEQFF.

About this clone: The identical CDR3 is also encoded by other nucleotide sequences in the sample. The chain combines TRBV6-5 with TRBJ1-2, with unresolved D. The germline V gene encodes CDR1 MNHEY and CDR2 SVGAGI. This CDR3 is built from 12 residues. V shed 5 bases and J shed 5 bases, with 9 bases lying between them. In DNA form, the CDR3 reads TGTGCCAGCAGTCCGGGTTTGTATGGCTACACCTTC. Translation: CASSPGLYGYTF.

The V call is TRBV5-1, the J call TRBJ2-7; maybe TRBD2 (5 bases). The CDR3 spans 16 residues. Trimming took 0 bases from V and 0 from J, leaving 13 bases between them. Per the germline V gene, CDR1 is SGHRS and CDR2 is YFSETQ. CDR3 sequence: CASSLEVSGSSYEQYF. CDR3 DNA sequence: TGCGCCAGCAGCTTGGAAGTCAGCGGTAGCTCCTACGAGCAGTACTTC.

CDR3 protein: CASSSSRGDTQYF. As DNA, the CDR3 is TGTGCCAGCAGCTCTAGTCGCGGTGATACGCAGTATTTT. The J gene is TRBJ2-3, the V gene TRBV7-3; D remains ambiguous. The CDR3 contains 13 residues. Germline V gives CDR1 SGHTA, CDR2 FQGTGA. Trimming stripped 4 bases from V and 6 bases from J, with 11 bases between.

The V gene is TRBV7-9, the J gene TRBJ1-6, with TRBD1 as a possible D gene (6 bases). The V gene's germline CDR1 is SEHNR and CDR2 FQNEAQ (reference sequence). The CDR3 is 14 amino acids. V lost 4 bases and J 10 bases, leaving 14 bases between the germline ends. In nucleotides, the CDR3 is TGTGCCAGCAGCTCGGGGGGCGCGGGGTCACCCCTCCACTTT. This codes for CASSSGGAGSPLHF.

The chain joins TRBV7-8 to TRBJ2-7; D is unclear. Trimming stripped 5 bases from V and 5 bases from J, with 10 bases between. This CDR3 is built from 12 residues. Germline CDR1 SGHVS, CDR2 FQNEAQ. Here the CDR3 DNA reads TGTGCCAGCAGCCCTCATAGCAACGAGCAGTACTTC. Encoded protein: CASSPHSNEQYF.

This sequence joins TRBV5-4 and TRBJ2-5; 12 bases are shared with TRBD1. Unmatched junction bases numbered 9, after V lost 4 bases and J lost 5 bases. The germline V gene encodes CDR1 SGHNT and CDR2 YYREEE (reference sequence). The CDR3 loop spans 16 amino acids. The CDR3, as DNA: TGTGCCAGCAGCGGCGCCGGGACAGGGGGCCAGGAGACCCAGTACTTC. Protein sequence: CASSGAGTGGQETQYF.

V gene TRBV5-6 combines with J gene TRBJ2-1; D is ambiguous. V was trimmed by 4 bases and J by 4 bases, leaving 6 bases between them. Germline lookup yields CDR1 SGHDT and CDR2 YYEEEE. The CDR3 has 12 residues. CDR3 residues: CASSPSYNEQFF. The CDR3 bases are TGTGCCAGCAGCCCCAGTTACAATGAGCAGTTCTTC.

The chain has TRBV19 and TRBJ2-1; 8 positions agree with TRBD1. The junction had 3 bases not matched to a gene; V was cut back by 9 bases and J by 2 bases. In germline, CDR1 is LNHDA, CDR2 SQIVND (reference sequence). CDR3 length: 13 residues. CDR3 nucleotides: TGTGCCAGCAACAGGGGGGCCTACAATGAGCAGTTCTTC. Translation gives CASNRGAYNEQFF.